The 22 T cell receptor beta chains reported below all come from one sample, sequenced in a study of blood T cell repertoires in COVID-19 (dated by TCRdb to about 2020). The receptor library was made with the immunoSEQ multiplex PCR assay. TCRdb took this table from immuneACCESS and kept in-frame rearrangements with V and J called. Such tables lack part of the clones; where checked against another copy, unresolved V genes explain under half of the gap, and the rest is unexplained. This sample is represented by approximately 300,000 clones; around nine tenths of them were singletons. Of the sample, 5.5% to 7% falls within the top ten clones. Input material: PBMCs or T cells enriched from blood (not recorded which). All receptors come from a woman aged 25 to 39 who had recovered from COVID-19.

This clone was detected once. The CDR3 loop reads CSASRGPYEQYF. CDR3 bases: TGCAGCGCCTCGAGGGGGCCGTACGAGCAGTACTTC. The rearrangement uses TRBV29-1 and TRBJ2-7, with 7 bases that match TRBD1. The CDR3 extends over 12 amino acids. V gave up 7 bases and J gave up 4 bases; unmatched junction bases: 7. Germline V gives CDR1 SQVTM, CDR2 ANQGSEA.

This clone was found once. The J gene is TRBJ1-1, the V gene TRBV7-9; D unresolved. Trimming removed 4 bases at V and 1 base at J, with 7 bases between. The V gene's germline CDR1 is SEHNR and CDR2 FQNEAQ (reference sequence). The CDR3 length is 13 residues. DNA of the CDR3: TGTGCCAGCAGCTCACCGGGGAACACTGAAGCTTTCTTT. Its translation: CASSSPGNTEAFF.

As concerns this clone: Other DNA sequences in the sample encode the same CDR3. V usage is TRBV6-2 or TRBV6-3 and J usage is TRBJ1-6; perhaps TRBD1 as D (5 bases). V lost 2 bases and J lost 10, with 12 bases in between. The CDR3 runs 14 residues. Looked up from germline, CDR1 is MNHEY and CDR2 is SVGEGT. For the CDR3, the DNA is TGTGCCAGCAGTTACGGGCAGGGAGGCTCACCCCTCCACTTT. This encodes CASSYGQGGSPLHF.

The chain couples TRBV12-3 or TRBV12-4 to TRBJ2-7, with D possibly being TRBD2 (5 bases). This CDR3 comprises 12 residues. With 3 bases removed from V and 4 bases from J, the gap between germline ends came to 7 bases. CDR3 loop: CASSFGDYEQYF. CDR3 coding DNA: TGTGCCAGCAGTTTCGGGGATTACGAGCAGTACTTC.

J is TRBJ2-2 and V is TRBV30; D not resolved. The CDR3 is made up of 15 amino acids. CDR1 GTSNPN and CDR2 SVGIG come from the germline V gene (reference sequence). V shed 2 bases and J shed 3 bases, with 13 bases lying between them. CDR3 region: CAWSPVITYTGELFF. CDR3 DNA sequence: TGTGCCTGGAGTCCTGTAATAACTTACACCGGGGAGCTGTTTTTT.

The chain couples TRBV7-9 to TRBJ2-7; TRBD1 agrees at 8 bases. The CDR3 is 16 residues long. Trimming cost V 3 bases and J 1 base; bases outside gene matches: 8. CDR1 and CDR2 (germline): SEHNR, FQNEAQ (reference sequence). The CDR3 loop is CASSLGTGLSSYEQYF. CDR3 in DNA: TGTGCCAGCAGCTTGGGGACAGGTTTGAGTTCCTACGAGCAGTACTTC.

V usage is TRBV19 and J usage is TRBJ1-2; the D gene is possibly TRBD1 (5 bases). Deletions cut 8 bases from V and 0 bases from J, with 7 bases between. The germline V gene has CDR1 LNHDA and CDR2 SQIVND (reference sequence). CDR3 length equals 12 residues. The CDR3 sequence: CASGGANYGYTF. In DNA, the CDR3 is TGTGCCAGTGGGGGGGCTAACTATGGCTACACCTTC.

The genes are TRBV5-4 and TRBJ1-2, with 7 bases that match TRBD1. V was clipped by 4 bases and J by 8 bases; unmatched bases: 11. Germline CDR1 SGHNT, CDR2 YYREEE (reference sequence). The CDR3 is made up of 14 amino acids. The CDR3 loop is CASSRDSHLGGYTF. The CDR3 bases are TGTGCCAGCAGCCGGGACAGCCACTTGGGCGGCTACACCTTC.

CDR3 in DNA: TGCAGCGCCGGACAGGTTTTACAAGAGACCCAGTACTTC. Translation gives CSAGQVLQETQYF. This chain connects TRBV29-1 to TRBJ2-5, with 7 bases matching TRBD1. This CDR3 is built from 13 residues. The germline V gene encodes CDR1 SQVTM and CDR2 ANQGSEA. V gave up 7 bases and J gave up 2 bases; unmatched junction bases: 7.

The chain links TRBV7-2 to TRBJ2-7, with 8 bases that match TRBD2. V lost 0 bases and J lost 2; bases outside the gene matches: 3. Germline values: CDR1 SGHTA, CDR2 FQGNSA. The CDR3 contains 15 residues. The CDR3 sequence: CASSLATSAPYEQYF. CDR3 in DNA: TGTGCCAGCAGCTTAGCGACTAGCGCGCCCTACGAGCAGTACTTC.

V usage is TRBV30 and J usage is TRBJ1-2; a possible D gene is TRBD1 (6 bases). V was clipped by 7 bases and J by 2 bases, with 11 bases between them. CDR3 length equals 12 residues. Germline loops: CDR1 GTSNPN, CDR2 SVGIG (reference sequence). CDR3 region: CASGRGNYGYTF. CDR3 DNA: TGTGCCTCCGGGAGGGGGAACTATGGCTACACCTTC.

This clone showed up just once. The genes are TRBV5-1 and TRBJ1-1; 8 bases are shared with TRBD1. The ends lost 7 bases at V and 5 bases at J; junction bases unmatched: 7. This CDR3 has 13 amino acids. Germline assignment: CDR1 SGHRS and CDR2 YFSETQ. CDR3 sequence (DNA): TGCGCCAGCGGCAGGGGGCGAGGGACTGAAGCTTTCTTT. This codes for CASGRGRGTEAFF.

The chain links TRBV6-6 to TRBJ2-2; 12 bases align to TRBD2. Germline assignment: CDR1 MNHNY and CDR2 SVGAGI (reference sequence). V lost 5 bases, J lost 0 bases, and 10 bases stayed unmatched. This CDR3 comprises 19 residues. The CDR3 nucleotides read TGTGCCAGCAGTCCCCGGCTAGCGGGGGGGGTATCGAACACCGGGGAGCTGTTTTTT. This sequence encodes CASSPRLAGGVSNTGELFF.

The chain combines TRBV14 with TRBJ2-7, with TRBD1 matching 7 bases. Looked up from germline, CDR1 is SGHDN and CDR2 is FVKESK. CDR3 length: 15 residues. Trimming cost V 0 bases and J 4 bases; bases outside gene matches: 6. The CDR3: CASSQDLGTAYEQYF. CDR3 sequence (DNA): TGTGCCAGCAGCCAAGATCTTGGGACAGCTTACGAGCAGTACTTC.

The chain couples TRBV10-1 to TRBJ2-2; weak D call: TRBD1 (6 bases). Germline loops: CDR1 WNHNN, CDR2 SYGVQD (reference sequence). The V end lost 5 bases, the J end lost 4 bases, and 14 bases lay between the germline ends. The CDR3 runs to 15 residues. Here the CDR3 reads CASSPQGVSTGELFF. DNA of the CDR3: TGCGCCAGCAGTCCACAGGGTGTATCCACCGGGGAGCTGTTTTTT.

The chain couples TRBV7-9 to TRBJ1-4; 8 bases align to TRBD1. Germline values: CDR1 SEHNR, CDR2 FQNEAQ (reference sequence). There are 18 residues in the CDR3. The V segment lost 5 bases and the J segment 2 bases; nucleotides outside the gene matches: 13. The CDR3 DNA is TGTGCCAGCAGCCGTCGTCCAGGGGGCGTTGATACTAATGAAAAACTGTTTTTT. Its translation is CASSRRPGGVDTNEKLFF.

This clone was seen only once. This rearrangement joins TRBV7-9 to TRBJ1-6; 7 positions agree with TRBD1. The CDR3 has 15 residues. Trimming at V came to 5 bases and at J to 6 bases, leaving 7 bases not matched to a gene. Germline values: CDR1 SEHNR, CDR2 FQNEAQ (reference sequence). CDR3 DNA: TGTGCCAGCAGCCTAAGGGACAGTCGTAATTCACCCCTCCACTTT. It codes for CASSLRDSRNSPLHF.

The V gene is TRBV7-2, the J gene TRBJ1-2; D is perhaps TRBD1 (5 bases). Germline CDR1 is SGHTA and CDR2 is FQGNSA. Trimming took 1 base from V and 6 from J, leaving 9 bases between them. CDR3 length: 13 residues. The CDR3: CASSLVGGNGYTF. The CDR3 bases are TGTGCCAGCAGCTTAGTGGGGGGGAATGGCTACACCTTC.

The rearrangement joins TRBV27 to TRBJ1-6; 8 positions match TRBD1. The germline V gene has CDR1 MNHEY and CDR2 SMNVEV (reference sequence). There are 16 residues in the CDR3. V lost 5 bases, J lost 4 bases, and 7 bases stayed unmatched. CDR3: CASSKLGQGYNSPLHF. CDR3 sequence (DNA): TGTGCCAGCAGTAAACTAGGACAGGGTTATAATTCACCCCTCCACTTT.

This clone came up once. The chain couples TRBV19 to TRBJ2-7; TRBD1 agrees at 8 bases. Per germline, CDR1 LNHDA and CDR2 SQIVND (reference sequence). This CDR3 comprises 16 residues. J was trimmed by 3 bases and V by 3 bases; bases with no gene match: 10. The CDR3, as DNA: TGTGCCAGTAGTATGGGCATGGGACAGGTTCGCTACGAGCAGTACTTC. This translates into CASSMGMGQVRYEQYF.

V gene TRBV9 combines with J gene TRBJ2-2, with 8 nucleotides matching TRBD2. Per the germline V gene, CDR1 is SGDLS and CDR2 is YYNGEE. The CDR3 spans 14 residues. Unmatched junction bases numbered 7, after V lost 5 bases and J lost 7 bases. CDR3 protein: CASRATSGGGELFF. The DNA of the CDR3 is TGTGCCAGCAGAGCCACTAGCGGAGGCGGGGAGCTGTTTTTT.

In this sample, this clone turned up a few times. The chain links TRBV4-3 to TRBJ1-2, with D tentatively TRBD1 (6 bases). CDR1 is LGHNA, CDR2 YSLEER, per germline. V was clipped by 1 base and J by 5 bases, with 14 bases between them. The CDR3 covers 15 residues. CDR3 DNA: TGCGCCAGCAGCCAAGGCCAGGGGATACATTATGGCTACACCTTC. It is translated as CASSQGQGIHYGYTF.